This T cell receptor (beta chain) was captured by sequencing in a study of T cell responses to AZD1222 COVID-19 vaccine. The table lists this clone with a count of one. V was trimmed by 6 bases and J by 3 bases, leaving 11 bases between them. CDR3 length: 13 residues. Using immunoSEQ multiplex PCR, the repertoire was profiled, and TCRdb retains in-frame clones only, with some absent. The sample lists about 190,000 clones, around 92% occurring once. This clonotype was sampled from an adult in good health. The V gene is TRBV12-3 or TRBV12-4, the J gene TRBJ1-1; unclear D gene. The input for sequencing was peripheral blood, taken on day 0 of AZD1222 vaccination. The CDR3 DNA is TGTGCCAGCAGGAGTGTATGGGACACTGAAGCTTTCTTT. This sequence encodes CASRSVWDTEAFF.